The 4 T cell receptor beta chains reported below all come from one sample, sequenced in a study of cytomegalovirus exposure and HLA in healthy donors. The PCR used 60 Vbeta and 13 Jbeta primers. The method was immunoSEQ multiplex PCR; TCRdb's version includes in-frame clones alone and lacks a portion of them. The table records under 200,000 clones, 70% to 80% of them present only once. Sequenced sample: PBMCs. The receptors originated from a woman between 50 and 59 years old in good health and CMV-seronegative.

The V and J genes are TRBV28 and TRBJ1-3; D gene uncertain. CDR1 and CDR2 (germline): MDHEN, SYDVKM. The CDR3 covers 12 residues. The V end lost 8 bases, the J end lost 0 bases, and 5 bases lay between the germline ends. The CDR3 spells CASGSSGNTIYF. The DNA of the CDR3 is TGTGCCAGCGGGAGCTCTGGAAACACCATATATTTT.

The rearrangement links TRBV6-5 to TRBJ2-5; D remains ambiguous. The tail of the sequence fits TRBJ2-7 better, so the J call may be wrong. In germline, CDR1 is MNHEY, CDR2 SVGAGI. There are 11 residues in the CDR3. The CDR3 reads CASSNAYEQYF. For the CDR3, the DNA is TGTGCCAGCAGCAACGCGTACGAGCAGTACTTC.

The chain couples TRBV6-5 to TRBJ1-1, with a tentative D call TRBD1 (5 bases). The V and J ends lost 3 bases and 0 bases respectively, with 11 bases between them. The CDR3 has 15 amino acids. Germline V gene data show CDR1 as MNHEY and CDR2 as SVGAGI. The CDR3 DNA reads TGTGCCAGCAGTTATCAGGGACTCATGAACACTGAAGCTTTCTTT. Protein product: CASSYQGLMNTEAFF.

This clone appeared a single time. This chain links TRBV9 with TRBJ2-3; D uncertain. The CDR3 is 14 amino acids. V was shortened by 4 bases and J by 1 base, with 10 bases between the two germline ends. CDR1 and CDR2 (germline): SGDLS, YYNGEE. This CDR3 is CASSPGGRTDTQYF. CDR3 bases: TGTGCCAGCAGCCCTGGCGGCCGCACAGATACGCAGTATTTT.